This TCR beta chain was recorded in a study of shared clonotypes between healthy human individuals. Whole-study findings and limits: Generally, estimated richness proved larger in naive subsets than it did in memory subsets.

Naive CD8 cells, CD45RO-negative and positively selected for CCR7, excluded terminally differentiated effector memory CD45RA+ cells. About this clone itself: Its antigen is unknown.

The CDR3 is made up of 16 amino acids. V lost 0 bases to trimming and J lost 3 bases; unmatched junction nucleotides: 8. The V gene's germline CDR1 is SGHAT and CDR2 FQNNGV. For each subset, genomic DNA was distributed in equal portions over several immunoSEQ plates. Original processing methods: Filtering differed for immunoSEQ, which gave only junction sequences without quality scores. Produced via immunoSEQ multiplex PCR; TCRdb's table is partial and in-frame only. V, J and clone size derive from that table, while D and trimming were established from the DNA sequence. This table has roughly 2,000,000 clones, approximately 92% appearing once.

The TCR was taken from a man aged 18-30 years in good health. Some clones in this sample may be carry-over from other donors' samples. The genes are TRBV11-2 and TRBJ2-7; TRBD2 matches at 7 bases. The specimen sequenced was naive CD8+ T cells from PBMCs. DNA of the CDR3: TGTGCCAGCAGCTTAGATCCAGGCGGGAGAAGCTACGAGCAGTACTTC. Translated: CASSLDPGGRSYEQYF.